The 24 T cell receptor beta chains presented below share a single source sample, sequenced in a study of cytomegalovirus exposure and HLA in healthy donors (dated by TCRdb to about 2017). The library was generated by the immunoSEQ multiplex PCR assay. A mixture of 60 forward primers for TCR Vbeta segments and 13 reverse primers for TCR Jbeta segments was used in the multiplex PCR. What TCRdb holds here is the immuneACCESS table cut down to in-frame rearrangements. Part of the clones is not present; checked against another copy, under half of the missing clones reflect an unresolved V gene, and the others are unexplained. This sample gives some 48,000 clones in total; 80% of them show up just once. 7% to 10% of the sample is taken by the ten largest. The specimen sequenced was PBMCs. These receptors were taken from a man between 25 and 39 years old in good health and CMV-seropositive.

The chain joins TRBV7-9 to TRBJ2-2; the D is unclear. This CDR3 is 12 amino acids long. Per the germline V gene, CDR1 is SEHNR and CDR2 is FQNEAQ (reference sequence). The germline V and J ends were trimmed by 11 bases and 6 bases, with 13 bases remaining between them. The CDR3 sequence: CAYYQVAGELFF. The DNA of the CDR3 is TGTGCCTATTATCAGGTGGCCGGGGAGCTGTTTTTT.

A single count supports this clone. The chain joins TRBV27 to TRBJ1-4; D might be TRBD1 (5 bases). V gave up 5 bases and J gave up 3 bases, with 13 bases separating them. This CDR3 comprises 15 residues. Germline V gene lookup returns CDR1 MNHEY and CDR2 SMNVEV (reference sequence). CDR3 DNA sequence: TGTGCCAGCAGTAAACAGGTCCTACCTAATGAAAAACTGTTTTTT. Amino acid sequence: CASSKQVLPNEKLFF.

This sequence joins TRBV5-8 and TRBJ2-6; no clear D. The CDR3 has 12 amino acids. CDR1 and CDR2 from the germline V gene are SGHTS and YDEGEE. V shed 7 bases and J shed 5 bases, with 7 bases lying between them. CDR3 nucleotide sequence: TGTGCCAGCTCTAACTGGGCCAACGTCCTGACTTTC. Its protein is CASSNWANVLTF. Together with reference TRBV5-8 and TRBJ2-6, the CDR3 gives the full variable domain: EAGVTQSPTHLIKTRGQQATLRCSPISGHTSVYWYQQALGLGLQFLLWYDEGEERNRGNFPPRFSGRQFPNYSSELNVNALELEDSALYLCASSNWANVLTFGAGSRLTVL.

The chain is built from TRBV28 and TRBJ2-5; 7 bases line up with TRBD1. The DNA end favors TRBJ2-7, so the J call may be wrong. Germline V gene sequence: CDR1 MDHEN, CDR2 SYDVKM. The CDR3 spans 16 residues. The CDR3: CASSFYNRGRYYEQYF. The CDR3 DNA reads TGTGCCAGCAGCTTCTACAACAGGGGTAGGTACTACGAGCAGTACTTC.

The genes are TRBV11-2 and TRBJ2-7; TRBD1 matches at 9 bases. The CDR3 contains 15 residues. V lost 0 bases, J lost 3 bases, and 3 bases stayed unmatched. From germline, CDR1 is SGHAT and CDR2 FQNNGV. CDR3 sequence: CASSLEGTGNYEQYF. CDR3 DNA: TGTGCCAGCAGCTTAGAGGGGACAGGGAACTACGAGCAGTACTTC.

The rearrangement uses TRBV11-2 and TRBJ2-5; 14 positions match TRBD2. Looked up from germline, CDR1 is SGHAT and CDR2 is FQNNGV. J was trimmed by 1 base and V by 4 bases; bases with no gene match: 5. The CDR3 has 17 amino acids. The CDR3 region is CASSSRLAGGPQETQYF. The CDR3 DNA reads as TGTGCCAGCAGCTCTAGACTAGCGGGGGGGCCCCAAGAGACCCAGTACTTC. The variable domain in full, with the rest retrieved from reference TRBV11-2 and TRBJ2-5, is EAGVAQSPRYKIIEKRQSVAFWCNPISGHATLYWYQQILGQGPKLLIQFQNNGVVDDSQLPKDRFSAERLKGVDSTLKIQPAKLEDSAVYLCASSSRLAGGPQETQYFGPGTRLLVL.

The rearrangement links TRBV27 to TRBJ2-3, with D hard to call. V was cut by 10 bases and J by 2 bases, with 16 bases left in between. The CDR3 consists of 14 residues. The germline V gene encodes CDR1 MNHEY and CDR2 SMNVEV (reference sequence). CDR3 amino acids: CATKRGLDTDTQYF. The CDR3 DNA follows: TGTGCCACCAAGAGAGGATTGGACACAGATACGCAGTATTTT.

CDR3 DNA: TGTCCTGGGAGCGCACAGGGAGGGATAAAGAAAAACATTCAGTACTTC. Protein: CPGSAQGGIKKNIQYF. The V gene is TRBV22-1, the J gene TRBJ2-4; the DNA was not used to check the table's D call, TRBD2. TRBV22-1 is tagged as a pseudogene. This CDR3 has 16 residues.

This clone is categorized as medium-sized. The chain couples TRBV4-1 to TRBJ1-5; possibly TRBD1 for D (5 bases). Trimming took 3 bases from V and 5 from J, leaving 14 bases between them. Germline V gene lookup returns CDR1 MGHRA and CDR2 YSYEKL. CDR3 size: 15 residues. CDR3 protein: CASSHHRSGDQPQHF. The CDR3 DNA sequence: TGCGCCAGCAGCCATCACAGGTCAGGCGATCAGCCCCAGCATTTT.

The chain carries TRBV6-1 and TRBJ1-3, with D hard to call. The CDR3 runs to 14 residues. Germline CDR1 MNHNS, CDR2 SASEGT. V was cut by 6 bases and J by 3 bases, with 12 bases left in between. CDR3 region: CASRADRGGNTIYF. In DNA, the CDR3 is TGTGCCAGCAGAGCCGACCGGGGTGGAAACACCATATATTTT.

The sample holds a few counts of this clone. The chain carries TRBV6-5 and TRBJ1-4; D possibly corresponds to TRBD1 (5 bases). Trimming removed 7 bases from V and 2 bases from J, with 8 bases in between. There are 13 residues in the CDR3. Per germline, CDR1 MNHEY and CDR2 SVGAGI. The chain's CDR3 is CASKGSTNEKLFF. The CDR3 DNA follows: TGTGCCAGCAAGGGGTCGACTAATGAAAAACTGTTTTTT.

The chain carries TRBV29-1 and TRBJ2-3; D gene ambiguous. Germline V CDR1 and CDR2: SQVTM, ANQGSEA. The ends were cut back, 5 bases at V and 2 bases at J, with 11 bases in the middle. This CDR3 region has 13 residues. This chain's CDR3 is CSVSSRLTDTQYF. The DNA for the CDR3 is TGCAGCGTTTCCAGTCGTCTCACAGATACGCAGTATTTT.

This clone was seen more than once but under ten times. The chain uses TRBV19 and TRBJ1-5; 8 positions agree with TRBD1. Germline V gene sequence: CDR1 LNHDA, CDR2 SQIVND (reference sequence). CDR3 length equals 17 residues. The V segment lost 3 bases and the J segment 0 bases; nucleotides outside the gene matches: 7. Here the CDR3 DNA reads TGTGCCAGTAGTATCCTGGCAGGGGGCTTTAGCAATCAGCCCCAGCATTTT. Translated: CASSILAGGFSNQPQHF.

The chain has TRBV2 and TRBJ2-7, with 8 bases identical to TRBD1. Trimming took 4 bases from V and 9 from J; bases not matched to a gene: 8. From germline, CDR1 is SNHLY and CDR2 FYNNEI. This CDR3 is built from 13 residues. This CDR3 reads CASSVPGGGWQYF. The CDR3 DNA follows: TGTGCCAGCAGTGTACCAGGGGGCGGTTGGCAGTACTTC.

This chain uses TRBV2 with TRBJ2-7, with 7 positions matching TRBD1. The CDR3 has 12 amino acids. J was trimmed by 4 bases and V by 7 bases; bases with no gene match: 4. CDR1 and CDR2 (germline): SNHLY, FYNNEI. In DNA form, the CDR3 reads TGTGCCAGCAATACAGGGGCGTACGAGCAGTACTTC. Translated: CASNTGAYEQYF.

The sample holds a few counts of this clone. The chain is built from TRBV9 and TRBJ1-5; tentative D call: TRBD1 (6 bases). In germline, CDR1 is SGDLS, CDR2 YYNGEE. Between the trimmed V and J ends, which lost 0 bases and 3 bases, there was a span of 7 bases. The CDR3 sequence is 14 residues long. CDR3 residues: CASSVGTDNQPQHF. The CDR3 DNA is TGTGCCAGCAGCGTAGGGACAGACAATCAGCCCCAGCATTTT.

The CDR3 loop reads CASLGERAAYNSPLHF. The CDR3 coding sequence is TGTGCCAGCCTTGGCGAGAGGGCGGCCTATAATTCACCCCTCCACTTT. The genes are TRBV5-5 and TRBJ1-6; D gene uncertain. Trimming stripped 7 bases from V and 2 bases from J, with 16 bases between. The germline gives CDR1 SGHKS, CDR2 YYEKEE (reference sequence). The CDR3 has 16 amino acids.

The chain joins TRBV7-9 to TRBJ1-6; D is ambiguous. Germline-derived CDR1 and CDR2 are SEHNR and FQNEAQ (reference sequence). Trimming removed 1 base at V and 9 bases at J, with 4 bases between. The CDR3 is 12 residues long. CDR3 bases: TGTGCCAGCAGCTTAGACGGTTCACCCCTCCACTTT. Its protein is CASSLDGSPLHF.

Concerning this clone itself: A read error may produce the germline difference seen at one junction end. The chain combines TRBV7-9 with TRBJ2-1; 8 bases map to TRBD2. The CDR3 consists of 16 residues. Germline loops: CDR1 SEHNR, CDR2 FQNEAQ (reference sequence). The DNA of the CDR3 is TGTTCCAGCAGCTACATACCGGGACTAGAGGGAAATGAGCAGTTCTTC. Translating gives CSSSYIPGLEGNEQFF.

This chain joins TRBV27 and TRBJ2-2, with 11 bases aligning to TRBD1. This CDR3 has 15 amino acids. V shed 1 base, J shed 6 bases, and the junction held 1 base outside the gene matches. Germline V lookup: CDR1 MNHEY, CDR2 SMNVEV (reference sequence). The CDR3 loop is CASSLWGQGAGELFF. The CDR3 DNA is TGTGCCAGCAGTTTATGGGGACAGGGGGCCGGGGAGCTGTTTTTT.

The rearrangement joins TRBV28 to TRBJ1-5; D perhaps matches TRBD1 (5 bases). CDR1 is MDHEN, CDR2 SYDVKM, per germline. The CDR3 loop spans 13 amino acids. The V end was cut by 3 bases, the J end by 5 bases, with 8 bases between. The DNA for the CDR3 is TGTGCCAGCAGTTTGAGCAGGGATCAGCCCCAGCATTTT. Its protein is CASSLSRDQPQHF. The variable domain in full, completed from reference TRBV28 and TRBJ1-5, reads DVKVTQSSRYLVKRTGEKVFLECVQDMDHENMFWYRQDPGLGLRLIYFSYDVKMKEKGDIPEGYSVSREKKERFSLILESASTNQTSMYLCASSLSRDQPQHFGDGTRLSIL.

The chain recombines TRBV18 with TRBJ1-1; a possible D gene is TRBD1 (6 bases). The germline V gene has CDR1 KGHSH and CDR2 LQKENI. Between the trimmed V and J ends, which lost 4 bases and 3 bases, there was a span of 9 bases. The CDR3 totals 13 residues. CDR3: CASSRDTYTEAFF. The CDR3 DNA reads TGTGCCAGCTCACGGGACACCTACACTGAAGCTTTCTTT.

V gene TRBV6-5 combines with J gene TRBJ1-1; no firm D call. Germline values: CDR1 MNHEY, CDR2 SVGAGI. V was trimmed by 4 bases and J by 1 base, leaving 10 bases between them. This CDR3 is 14 amino acids long. The CDR3 here is CASSSRSGNTEAFF. CDR3 DNA sequence: TGTGCCAGCAGTTCCCGGTCCGGGAACACTGAAGCTTTCTTT.

The chain combines TRBV5-8 with TRBJ2-1; 10 nucleotides line up with TRBD2. Losses at the gene ends were 1 base for V and 13 bases for J; bases not matched to a gene: 11. The CDR3 runs to 15 residues. CDR1 and CDR2 from the germline V gene are SGHTS and YDEGEE. The CDR3 nucleotides are TGTGCCAGCAGCTTGCCCAGCGGGGGGGCCCTTGGTCAGTTCTTC. It codes for CASSLPSGGALGQFF.